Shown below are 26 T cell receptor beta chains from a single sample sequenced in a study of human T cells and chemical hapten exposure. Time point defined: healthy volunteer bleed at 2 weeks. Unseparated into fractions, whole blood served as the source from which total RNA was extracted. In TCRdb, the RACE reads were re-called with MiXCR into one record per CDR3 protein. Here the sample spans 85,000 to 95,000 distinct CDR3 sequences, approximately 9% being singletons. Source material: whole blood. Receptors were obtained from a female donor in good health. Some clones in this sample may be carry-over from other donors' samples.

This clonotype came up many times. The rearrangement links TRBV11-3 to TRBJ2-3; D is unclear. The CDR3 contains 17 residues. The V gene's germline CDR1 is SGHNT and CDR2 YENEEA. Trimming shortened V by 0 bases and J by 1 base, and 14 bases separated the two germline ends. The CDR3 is CASSLEATGAGTDTQYF. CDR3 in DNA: TGTGCCAGCAGCTTAGAGGCAACCGGTGCGGGCACAGATACGCAGTATTTT. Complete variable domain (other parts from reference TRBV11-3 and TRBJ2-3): EAGVVQSPRYKIIEKKQPVAFWCNPISGHNTLYWYLQNLGQGPELLIRYENEEAVDDSQLPKDRFSAERLKGVDSTLKIQPAELGDSAVYLCASSLEATGAGTDTQYFGPGTRLTVL.

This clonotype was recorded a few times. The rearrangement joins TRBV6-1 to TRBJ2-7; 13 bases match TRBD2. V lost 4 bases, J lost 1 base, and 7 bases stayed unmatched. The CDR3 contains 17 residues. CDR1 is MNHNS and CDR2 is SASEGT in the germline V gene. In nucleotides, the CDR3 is TGTGCCAGCAGTGCAACTAGCGGGAGGGCCTCATCCTACGAGCAGTACTTC. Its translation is CASSATSGRASSYEQYF.

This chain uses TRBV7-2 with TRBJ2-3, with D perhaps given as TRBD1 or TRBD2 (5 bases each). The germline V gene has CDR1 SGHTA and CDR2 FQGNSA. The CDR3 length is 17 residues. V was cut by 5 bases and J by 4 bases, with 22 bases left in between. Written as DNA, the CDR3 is TGTGCCAGCAGCCACTGGAGTACGGGACGCCTTGCAGATACGCAGTATTTT. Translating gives CASSHWSTGRLADTQYF.

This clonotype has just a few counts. The CDR3 coding sequence is TGCAGTGCTTGCAGAGATGTGGAGCAGTACTTC. It yields the protein CSACRDVEQYF. This chain joins TRBV20-1 and TRBJ2-7; D is uncertain. Germline V gene data show CDR1 as DFQATT and CDR2 as SNEGSKA (reference sequence). The CDR3 spans 11 residues. Trimming removed 5 bases from V and 7 bases from J, with 12 bases in between.

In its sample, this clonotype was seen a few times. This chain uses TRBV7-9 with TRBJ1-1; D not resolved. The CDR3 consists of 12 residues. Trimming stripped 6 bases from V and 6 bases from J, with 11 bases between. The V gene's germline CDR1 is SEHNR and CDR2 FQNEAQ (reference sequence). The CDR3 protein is CASSMEYPEAFF. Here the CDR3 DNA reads TGTGCCAGCAGTATGGAGTACCCTGAAGCTTTCTTT.

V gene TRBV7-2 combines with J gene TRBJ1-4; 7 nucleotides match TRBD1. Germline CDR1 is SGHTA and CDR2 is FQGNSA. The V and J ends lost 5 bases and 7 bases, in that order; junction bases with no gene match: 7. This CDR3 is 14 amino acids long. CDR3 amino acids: CASSRQGVGEKLFF. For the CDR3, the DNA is TGTGCCAGCAGCAGACAGGGTGTAGGTGAAAAACTGTTTTTT.

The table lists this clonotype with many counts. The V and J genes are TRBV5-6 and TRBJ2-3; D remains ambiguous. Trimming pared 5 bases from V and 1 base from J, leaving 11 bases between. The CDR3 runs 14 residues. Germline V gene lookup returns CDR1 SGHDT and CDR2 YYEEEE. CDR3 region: CASRFNRRTDTQYF. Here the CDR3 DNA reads TGTGCCAGCAGATTCAACCGGCGCACAGATACGCAGTATTTT.

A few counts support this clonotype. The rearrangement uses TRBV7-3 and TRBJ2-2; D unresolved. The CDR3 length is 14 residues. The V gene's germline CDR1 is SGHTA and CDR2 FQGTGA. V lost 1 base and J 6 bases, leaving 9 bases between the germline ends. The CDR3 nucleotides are TGTGCCAGCAGCTTAATCTATGGGCCCGGGGAGCTGTTTTTT. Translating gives CASSLIYGPGELFF.

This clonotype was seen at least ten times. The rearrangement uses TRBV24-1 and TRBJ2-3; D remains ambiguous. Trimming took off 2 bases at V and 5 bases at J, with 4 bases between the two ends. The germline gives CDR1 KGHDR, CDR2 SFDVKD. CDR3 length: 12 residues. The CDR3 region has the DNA TGTGCCACCAGTGATTATGGAGATACGCAGTATTTT. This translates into CATSDYGDTQYF.

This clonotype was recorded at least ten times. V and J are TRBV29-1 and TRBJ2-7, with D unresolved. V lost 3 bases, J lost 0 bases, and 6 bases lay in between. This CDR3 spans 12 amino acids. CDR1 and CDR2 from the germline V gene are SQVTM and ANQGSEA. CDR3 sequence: CSVEESSYEQYF. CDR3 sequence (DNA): TGCAGCGTTGAGGAGAGCTCCTACGAGCAGTACTTC.

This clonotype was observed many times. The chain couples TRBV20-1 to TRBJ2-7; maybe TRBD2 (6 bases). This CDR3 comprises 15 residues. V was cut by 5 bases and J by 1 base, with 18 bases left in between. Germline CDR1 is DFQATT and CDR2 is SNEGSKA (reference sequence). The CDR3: CSAADGGTGSYEQYF. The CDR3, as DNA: TGCAGTGCTGCGGACGGCGGGACTGGGTCCTACGAGCAGTACTTC.

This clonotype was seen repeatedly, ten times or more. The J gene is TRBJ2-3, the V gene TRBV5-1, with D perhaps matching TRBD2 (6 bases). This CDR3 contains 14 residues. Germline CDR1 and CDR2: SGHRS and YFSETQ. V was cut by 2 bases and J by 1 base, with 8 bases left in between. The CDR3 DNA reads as TGCGCCAGCAGCTTAGCGGGTCGCACAGATACGCAGTATTTT. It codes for CASSLAGRTDTQYF.

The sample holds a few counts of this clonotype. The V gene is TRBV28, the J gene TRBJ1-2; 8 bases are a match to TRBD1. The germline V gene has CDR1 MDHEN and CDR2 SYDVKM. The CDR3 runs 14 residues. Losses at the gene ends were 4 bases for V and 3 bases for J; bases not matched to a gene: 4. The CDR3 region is CASSSPDRDYGYTF. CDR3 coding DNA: TGTGCCAGCAGTTCCCCGGACAGGGACTATGGCTACACCTTC.

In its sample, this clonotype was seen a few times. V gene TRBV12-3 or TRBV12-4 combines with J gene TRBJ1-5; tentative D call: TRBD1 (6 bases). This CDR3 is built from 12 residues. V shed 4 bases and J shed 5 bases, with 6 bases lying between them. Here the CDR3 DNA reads TGTGCCAGCAGTTACAGGGATCAGCCCCAGCATTTT. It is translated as CASSYRDQPQHF.

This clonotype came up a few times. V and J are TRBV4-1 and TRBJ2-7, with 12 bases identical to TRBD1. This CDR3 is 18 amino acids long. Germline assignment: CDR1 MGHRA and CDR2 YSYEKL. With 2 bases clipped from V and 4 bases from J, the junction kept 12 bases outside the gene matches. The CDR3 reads CASSQLFPGQGARYEQYF. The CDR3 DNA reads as TGCGCCAGCAGCCAACTTTTCCCGGGACAGGGGGCAAGGTACGAGCAGTACTTC.

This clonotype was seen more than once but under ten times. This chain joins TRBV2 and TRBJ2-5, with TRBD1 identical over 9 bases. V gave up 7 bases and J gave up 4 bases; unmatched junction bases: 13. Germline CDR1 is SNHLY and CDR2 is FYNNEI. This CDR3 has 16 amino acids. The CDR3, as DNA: TGTGCCAGCACATTTTCCGGACAGGGGTTGGGAGAGACCCAGTACTTC. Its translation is CASTFSGQGLGETQYF.

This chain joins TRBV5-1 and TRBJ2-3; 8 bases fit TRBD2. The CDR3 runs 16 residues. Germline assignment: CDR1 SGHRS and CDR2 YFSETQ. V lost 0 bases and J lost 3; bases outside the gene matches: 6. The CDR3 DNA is TGCGCCAGCAGCTTGGAGCCTGAGCGGGAGACAGATACGCAGTATTTT. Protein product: CASSLEPERETDTQYF.

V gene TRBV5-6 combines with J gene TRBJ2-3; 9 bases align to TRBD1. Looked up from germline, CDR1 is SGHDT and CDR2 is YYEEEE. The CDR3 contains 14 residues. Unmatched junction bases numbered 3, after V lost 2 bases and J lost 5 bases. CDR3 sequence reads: CASSFGTGRDTQYF. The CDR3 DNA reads TGTGCCAGCAGCTTCGGGACAGGGCGAGATACGCAGTATTTT. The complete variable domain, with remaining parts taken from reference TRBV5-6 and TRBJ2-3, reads DAGVTQSPTHLIKTRGQQVTLRCSPKSGHDTVSWYQQALGQGPQFIFQYYEEEERQRGNFPDRFSGHQFPNYSSELNVNALLLGDSALYLCASSFGTGRDTQYFGPGTRLTVL.

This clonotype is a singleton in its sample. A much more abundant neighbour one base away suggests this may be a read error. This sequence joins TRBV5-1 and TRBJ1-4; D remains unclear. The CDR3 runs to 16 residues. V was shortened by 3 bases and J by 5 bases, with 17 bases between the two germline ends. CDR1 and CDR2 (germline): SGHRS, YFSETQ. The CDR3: CASSSGGGRGNEKLFF. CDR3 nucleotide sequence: TGCGCCAGCAGCTCCGGCGGCGGTCGGGGAAATGAAAAACTGTTTTTT. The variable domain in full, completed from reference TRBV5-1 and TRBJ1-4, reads KAGVTQTPRYLIKTRGQQVTLSCSPISGHRSVSWYQQTPGQGLQFLFEYFSETQRNKGNFPGRFSGRQFSNSRSEMNVSTLELGDSALYLCASSSGGGRGNEKLFFGSGTQLSVL.

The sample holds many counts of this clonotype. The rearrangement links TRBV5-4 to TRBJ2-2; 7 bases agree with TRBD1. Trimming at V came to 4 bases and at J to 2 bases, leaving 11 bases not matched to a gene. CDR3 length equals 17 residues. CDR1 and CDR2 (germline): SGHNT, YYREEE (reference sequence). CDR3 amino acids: CASSHHGKGANTGELFF. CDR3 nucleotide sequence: TGTGCCAGCAGCCACCATGGAAAGGGGGCAAACACCGGGGAGCTGTTTTTT.

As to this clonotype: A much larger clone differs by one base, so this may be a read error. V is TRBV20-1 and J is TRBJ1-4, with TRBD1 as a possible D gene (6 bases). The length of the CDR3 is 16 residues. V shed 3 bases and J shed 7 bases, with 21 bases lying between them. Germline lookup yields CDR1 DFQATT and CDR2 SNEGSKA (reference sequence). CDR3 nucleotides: TGCAGTGCTAGCCCCGCAGGGGAGACAGGAGTTGAAAAACTGTTTTTT. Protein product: CSASPAGETGVEKLFF.

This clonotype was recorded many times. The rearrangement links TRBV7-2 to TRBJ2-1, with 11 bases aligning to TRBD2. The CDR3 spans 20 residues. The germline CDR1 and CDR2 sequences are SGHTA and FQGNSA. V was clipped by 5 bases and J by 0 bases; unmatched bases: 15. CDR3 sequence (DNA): TGTGCCAGCAGCCCAGGAAGGGGGCGACTAGCGGGGAGCTCCTACAATGAGCAGTTCTTC. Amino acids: CASSPGRGRLAGSSYNEQFF.

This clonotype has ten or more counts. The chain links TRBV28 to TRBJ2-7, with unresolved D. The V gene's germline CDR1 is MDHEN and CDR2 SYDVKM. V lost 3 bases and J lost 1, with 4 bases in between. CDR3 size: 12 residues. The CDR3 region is CASSLASYEQYF. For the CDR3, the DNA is TGTGCCAGCAGTTTGGCGTCCTACGAGCAGTACTTC.

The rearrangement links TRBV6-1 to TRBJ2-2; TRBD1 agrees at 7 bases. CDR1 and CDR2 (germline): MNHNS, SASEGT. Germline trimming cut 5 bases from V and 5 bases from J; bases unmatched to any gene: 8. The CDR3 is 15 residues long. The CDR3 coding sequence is TGTGCCAGCAGTCAAAGACAGGGCATGACCGGGGAGCTGTTTTTT. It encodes CASSQRQGMTGELFF.

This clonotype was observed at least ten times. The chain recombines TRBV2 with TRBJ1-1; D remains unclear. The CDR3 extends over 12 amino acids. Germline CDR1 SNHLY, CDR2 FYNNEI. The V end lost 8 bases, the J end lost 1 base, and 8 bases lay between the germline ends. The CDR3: CASLPRNTEAFF. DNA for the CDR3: TGTGCCAGCCTTCCTAGGAACACTGAAGCTTTCTTT.

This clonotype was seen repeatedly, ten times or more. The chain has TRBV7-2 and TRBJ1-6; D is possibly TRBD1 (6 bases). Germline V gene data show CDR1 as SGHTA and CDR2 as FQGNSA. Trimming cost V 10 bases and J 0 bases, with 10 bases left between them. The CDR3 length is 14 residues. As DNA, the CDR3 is TGTGCCACTCAGGGGAGCTCCTATAATTCACCCCTCCACTTT. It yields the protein CATQGSSYNSPLHF.